This T cell receptor beta chain stems from a study of early T cells in non-severe SARS-CoV-2 infection. The CDR3 sequence is 14 residues long. Germline assignment: CDR1 MDHEN and CDR2 SYDVKM. V gave up 6 bases and J gave up 6 bases, with 16 bases separating them. Notes on the study in general: Sequences matched to VDJdb favored anti-spike CD8 responses, while private and CD4 specificities were missed.

TCRdb itself ran the 5' RACE reads through MiXCR, one entry per CDR3 protein. Here the sample spans approximately 46,000 distinct CDR3 sequences, approximately 9.4% being singletons. Details on this clonotype: Its cognate antigen is unknown.

The TCR sequence derives from an adult who was a healthcare worker with PCR-confirmed SARS-CoV-2 infection or an uninfected control (not recorded which). The chain recombines TRBV28 with TRBJ2-3; D possibly corresponds to TRBD2 (6 bases). The material sequenced was whole blood. The CDR3 region has the DNA TGTGCCAGCAGGAAGGGGAGGCCTATGGATACGCAGTATTTT. Amino acids: CASRKGRPMDTQYF.